This T cell receptor beta chain was sequenced during a study of T cells and copy number aberrations in small-cell lung cancer. Germline CDR1 and CDR2: MDHEN and SYDVKM. CDR3 length equals 16 residues. Germline trimming cut 2 bases from V and 0 bases from J; bases unmatched to any gene: 5. Repertoires were generated with immunoSEQ multiplex PCR, while TCRdb's copy carries only in-frame clones and drops some. Here the sample spans under 2,500 clones, 82% being singletons. The sequenced material came from normal tissue next to the tumor. This receptor was obtained from a man between 45 and 60 years old with small cell lung cancer. The V gene is TRBV28, the J gene TRBJ1-1; 8 bases line up with TRBD1. The CDR3 is CASSLLAGGMNTEAFF. CDR3 sequence (DNA): TGTGCCAGCAGTTTACTGGCAGGGGGCATGAACACTGAAGCTTTCTTT.